This T cell receptor beta chain was captured in a study of blood T cell repertoires in COVID-19 (dated by TCRdb to the early 2020s). Broadly, across the study: Samples from collaborators originated in the United States, Italy and Spain and spanned both the acute and convalescent phases of COVID-19. The prospective study material was composed of cDNA or gDNA derived from T cells, B-cell-depleted T cells, or PBMCs. Subjects who had been exposed to COVID-19, were actively infected with it, or had recovered from it provided the deeply sampled blood TCRbeta repertoires that made up the dataset. The repertoires were released in a freely available public database intended as a resource for research on the immune response to SARS-CoV-2. The samples were drawn from two sources: the first 160 participants of the ongoing ImmuneRACE study, and fewer than 1,500 subjects contributed by 6 global collaborators. The sample metadata nearly always contained a de-identified subject ID, COVID-19 status, age in years and sex. Where HLA class I and class II types were available, the types were taken from metadata supplied by the sample provider, not from assay-based typing.

Whole blood was collected in K2EDTA tubes by collaborating institutions according to the institutions' own protocols. Collaborator samples were shipped for TCRbeta analysis as frozen whole blood, isolated PBMCs, or DNA extracted from either sample type. TCRbeta CDR3 regions were amplified from genomic DNA by means of the immunoSEQ Assay, a bias-controlled multiplex PCR. As for how the authors treated the data: The number of nucleated cells in each sample was estimated by amplification of reference gene primers within the assay. Sequence reads were collapsed and filtered to measure the absolute abundance of every unique TCRbeta CDR3 rearrangement. For each sample, productive Simpson clonality was calculated by taking the square root of Simpson's diversity index across productive rearrangements. TCRdb provides this immuneACCESS table in a form limited to in-frame rearrangements. Some clones are lacking; in checked studies, under half of them reflect an unresolved V gene, and why the rest are absent is not known. The V and J calls and clone size come from that table; D and trimming were worked out from the DNA. The sample records over 25,000 clones, approximately 80% of which are singletons. The ten largest account for 15% of the sample.

The CDR3, from cysteine to phenylalanine, totals 16 residues. Only the CDR3 portion is preserved as DNA: 48 bases, with reading frame beginning at the first base. CDR1 and CDR2 are read off the germline V gene as SNHLY and FYNNEI. Trimming removed 6 bases from V and 0 bases from J, leaving 15 bases between the germline ends. With regard to this clone: Its antigen specificity is not known. No per-base quality is available; no much larger clone lies one base away.

What the research found in general, with its limitations: Clinical and demographic metadata were provided uncurated, with the amount varying by source and participant.

The specimen sequenced was peripheral blood. The source is a man in his sixties or seventies with active COVID-19. The V gene is TRBV2 and the J gene is TRBJ1-3; TRBD1 is a weak D gene call, 5 bases matching. The CDR3: CASRGDSPFSGNTIYF. The nucleotide sequence reads as follows: TGTGCCAGCAGAGGAGACAGTCCGTTCTCTGGAAACACCATATATTTT.